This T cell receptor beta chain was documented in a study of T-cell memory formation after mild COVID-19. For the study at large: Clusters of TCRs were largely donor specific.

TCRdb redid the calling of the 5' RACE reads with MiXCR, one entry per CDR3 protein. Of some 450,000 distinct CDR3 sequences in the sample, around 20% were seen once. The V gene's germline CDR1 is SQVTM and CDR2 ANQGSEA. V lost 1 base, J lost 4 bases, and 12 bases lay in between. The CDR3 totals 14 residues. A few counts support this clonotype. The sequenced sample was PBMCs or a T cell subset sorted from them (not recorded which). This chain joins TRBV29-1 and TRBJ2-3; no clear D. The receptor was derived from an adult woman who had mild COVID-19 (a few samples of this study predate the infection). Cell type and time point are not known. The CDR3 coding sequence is TGCAGCGTTGAAGTCACGGGTGCTGCAGATACGCAGTATTTT. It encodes CSVEVTGAADTQYF.